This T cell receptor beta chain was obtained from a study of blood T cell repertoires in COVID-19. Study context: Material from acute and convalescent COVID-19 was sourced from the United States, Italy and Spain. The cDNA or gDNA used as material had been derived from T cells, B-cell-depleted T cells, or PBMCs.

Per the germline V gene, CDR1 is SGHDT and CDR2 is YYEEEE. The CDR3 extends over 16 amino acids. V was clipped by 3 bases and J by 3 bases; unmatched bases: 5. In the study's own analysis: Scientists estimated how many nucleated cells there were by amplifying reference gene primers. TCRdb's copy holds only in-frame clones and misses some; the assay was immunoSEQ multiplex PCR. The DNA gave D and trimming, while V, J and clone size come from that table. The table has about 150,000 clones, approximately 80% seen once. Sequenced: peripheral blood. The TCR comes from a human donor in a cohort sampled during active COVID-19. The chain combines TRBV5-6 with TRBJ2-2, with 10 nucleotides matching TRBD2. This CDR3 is CASSSPGLAYTGELFF. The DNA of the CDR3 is TGTGCCAGCAGCTCACCGGGACTAGCGTACACCGGGGAGCTGTTTTTT.